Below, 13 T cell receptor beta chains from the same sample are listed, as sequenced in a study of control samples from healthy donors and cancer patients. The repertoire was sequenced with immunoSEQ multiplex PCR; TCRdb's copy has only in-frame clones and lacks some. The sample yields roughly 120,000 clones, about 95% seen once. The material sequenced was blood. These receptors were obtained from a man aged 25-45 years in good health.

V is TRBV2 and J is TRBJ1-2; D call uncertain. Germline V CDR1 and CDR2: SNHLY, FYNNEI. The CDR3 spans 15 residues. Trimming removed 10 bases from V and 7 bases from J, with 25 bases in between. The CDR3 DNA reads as TGTGCCACCACACAATCATATACCTCACCGCGTGGCTACACCTTC. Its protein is CATTQSYTSPRGYTF.

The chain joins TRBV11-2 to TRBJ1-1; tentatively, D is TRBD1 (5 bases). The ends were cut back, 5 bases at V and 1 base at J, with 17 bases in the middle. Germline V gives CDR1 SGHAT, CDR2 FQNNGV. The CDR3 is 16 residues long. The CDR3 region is CASSPLWGEGNTEAFF. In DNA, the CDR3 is TGTGCCAGCAGCCCCCTTTGGGGGGAAGGGAACACTGAAGCTTTCTTT.

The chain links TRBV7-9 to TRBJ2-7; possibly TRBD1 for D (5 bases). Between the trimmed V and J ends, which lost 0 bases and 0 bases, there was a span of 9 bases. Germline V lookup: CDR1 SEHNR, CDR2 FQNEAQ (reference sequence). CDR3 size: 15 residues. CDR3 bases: TGTGCCAGCAGCTTAGCGCCGACAGTCTCCTACGAGCAGTACTTC. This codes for CASSLAPTVSYEQYF.

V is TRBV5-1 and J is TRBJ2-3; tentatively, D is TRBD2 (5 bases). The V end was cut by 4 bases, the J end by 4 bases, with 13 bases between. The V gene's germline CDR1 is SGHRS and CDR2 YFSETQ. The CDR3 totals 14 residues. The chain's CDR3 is CASSITGVADTQYF. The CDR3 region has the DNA TGCGCCAGCAGCATAACCGGGGTCGCAGATACGCAGTATTTT.

CDR3: CASSSSTAGVTDTQYF. The CDR3, as DNA: TGCGCCAGCAGCTCCTCAACGGCGGGGGTCACAGATACGCAGTATTTT. V is TRBV5-1 and J is TRBJ2-3, with 7 bases aligning to TRBD2. J gave up 2 bases and V 3 bases, and 9 bases lay outside the gene matches. Germline CDR1 reads SGHRS; CDR2 reads YFSETQ. This CDR3 region has 16 residues.

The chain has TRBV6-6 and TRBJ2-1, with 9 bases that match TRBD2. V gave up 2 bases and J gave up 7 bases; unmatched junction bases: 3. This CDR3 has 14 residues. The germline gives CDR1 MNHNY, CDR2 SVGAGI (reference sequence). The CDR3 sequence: CASSYRRGGNEQFF. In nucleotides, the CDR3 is TGTGCCAGCAGTTACCGGCGGGGGGGTAATGAGCAGTTCTTC.

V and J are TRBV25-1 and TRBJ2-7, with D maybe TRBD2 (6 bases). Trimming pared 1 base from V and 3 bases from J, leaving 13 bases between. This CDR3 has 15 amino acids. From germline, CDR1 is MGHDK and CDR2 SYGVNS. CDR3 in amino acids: CASSEFGQGGYEQYF. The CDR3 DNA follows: TGTGCCAGCAGTGAATTTGGGCAGGGAGGCTACGAGCAGTACTTC.

The CDR3 is CATSNRIEGQPQHF. The DNA of the CDR3 is TGTGCCACCAGCAATCGAATCGAGGGTCAGCCCCAGCATTTT. The V and J genes are TRBV15 and TRBJ1-5; no firm D call. The germline V and J ends were trimmed by 4 bases and 6 bases, with 13 bases remaining between them. This CDR3 is built from 14 residues. The V gene's germline CDR1 is LNHNV and CDR2 YYDKDF (reference sequence).

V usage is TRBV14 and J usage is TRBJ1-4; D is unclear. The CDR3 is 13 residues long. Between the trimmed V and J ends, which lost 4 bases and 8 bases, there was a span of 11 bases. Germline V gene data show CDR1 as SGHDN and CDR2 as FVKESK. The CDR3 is CASSPQFGEKLFF. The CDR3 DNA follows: TGTGCCAGCAGCCCCCAGTTCGGGGAAAAACTGTTTTTT.

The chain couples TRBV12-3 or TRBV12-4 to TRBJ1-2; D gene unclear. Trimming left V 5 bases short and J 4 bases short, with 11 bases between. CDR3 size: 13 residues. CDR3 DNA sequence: TGTGCCAGCAGTGCGGATCCTCCCTATGGCTACACCTTC. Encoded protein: CASSADPPYGYTF.

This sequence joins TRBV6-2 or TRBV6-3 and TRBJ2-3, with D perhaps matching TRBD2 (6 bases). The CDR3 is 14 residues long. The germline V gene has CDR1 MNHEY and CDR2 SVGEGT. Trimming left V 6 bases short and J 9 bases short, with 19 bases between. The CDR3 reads CASSPTRYSGTQYF. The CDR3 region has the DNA TGTGCCAGCAGCCCGACTAGGTACTCAGGGACGCAGTATTTT.

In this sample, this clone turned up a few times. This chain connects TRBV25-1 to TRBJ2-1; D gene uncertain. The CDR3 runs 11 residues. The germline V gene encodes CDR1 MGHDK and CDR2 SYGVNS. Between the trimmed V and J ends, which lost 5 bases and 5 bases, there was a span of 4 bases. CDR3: CASSINNEQFF. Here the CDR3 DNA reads TGTGCCAGCAGTATAAACAATGAGCAGTTCTTC.

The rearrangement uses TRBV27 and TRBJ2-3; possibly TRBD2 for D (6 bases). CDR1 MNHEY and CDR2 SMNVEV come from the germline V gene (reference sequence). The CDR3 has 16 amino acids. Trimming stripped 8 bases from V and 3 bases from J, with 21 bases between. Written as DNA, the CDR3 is TGTGCCAGCTCATCTTCGGCGGGGATATTAACAGATACGCAGTATTTT. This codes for CASSSSAGILTDTQYF.